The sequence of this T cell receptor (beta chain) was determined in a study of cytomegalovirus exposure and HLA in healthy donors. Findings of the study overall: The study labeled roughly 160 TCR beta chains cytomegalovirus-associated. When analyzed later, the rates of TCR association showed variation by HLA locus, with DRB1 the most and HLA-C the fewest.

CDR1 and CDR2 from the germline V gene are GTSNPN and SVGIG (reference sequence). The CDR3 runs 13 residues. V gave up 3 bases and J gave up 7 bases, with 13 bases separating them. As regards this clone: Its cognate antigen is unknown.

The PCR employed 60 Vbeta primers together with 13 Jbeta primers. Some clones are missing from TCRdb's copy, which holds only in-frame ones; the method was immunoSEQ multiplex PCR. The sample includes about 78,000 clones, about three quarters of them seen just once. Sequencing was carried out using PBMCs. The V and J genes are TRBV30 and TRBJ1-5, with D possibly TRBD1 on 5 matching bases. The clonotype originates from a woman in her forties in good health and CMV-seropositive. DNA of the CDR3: TGTGCCTGGAGCTCCCGGGGGAACCAGCCCCAGCATTTT. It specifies CAWSSRGNQPQHF.